A selection of T cell receptor beta chains follows, all from one sample in a study of cytomegalovirus exposure and HLA in healthy donors. Assay: immunoSEQ multiplex PCR; the TCRdb copy retains only in-frame clones and omits some. The table shows 95,000 to 120,000 clones, with around 95% occurring only once. Sequenced: PBMCs. These receptors were taken from a woman aged 18-30 years in good health and CMV-seronegative. Each CDR3 is given with its conserved first and last residue. The D gene is left open where the match is weak. Some rows have no size entry. The others give once, few or many, or a class for an expanded clone.

TRBV4-3,-,once,TRBJ2-3,CASSQGRTIRDTQYF,TGCGCCAGCAGCCAGGGCCGAACGATTAGAGATACGCAGTATTTT
TRBV5-1,-,-,TRBJ1-2,CASSPEPQGLRLTNYGYTF,TGCGCCAGCAGCCCCGAACCTCAGGGACTCCGTCTGACTAACTATGGCTACACCTTC
TRBV28,TRBD2,-,TRBJ2-7,CASTREGIPYEQYF,TGTGCCAGCACCAGGGAGGGCATCCCCTACGAGCAGTACTTC
TRBV30,-,-,TRBJ1-5,CAWAGTPSNQPQHF,TGTGCCTGGGCAGGGACTCCTAGCAATCAGCCCCAGCATTTT
TRBV28,-,-,TRBJ1-1,CASRLGGLKTEAFF,TGTGCCAGCAGGTTGGGAGGGCTGAAGACTGAAGCTTTCTTT
TRBV5-1,TRBD2,-,TRBJ2-1,CASSPGGTSGGNEQFF,TGCGCCAGCAGCCCGGGGGGGACTAGCGGGGGTAATGAGCAGTTCTTC
TRBV5-6,TRBD2,-,TRBJ2-3,CASSSQPGLATDTQYF,TGTGCCAGCAGCTCTCAACCGGGACTAGCGACAGATACGCAGTATTTT
TRBV11-2,-,-,TRBJ1-1,CASSPLRGEAFF,TGTGCCAGCAGTCCCCTCCGCGGTGAAGCTTTCTTT
TRBV5-4,-,-,TRBJ1-2,CASSPGSPGLVYYGYTF,TGTGCCAGCAGCCCTGGCTCCCCGGGACTTGTCTACTATGGCTACACCTTC
TRBV27,-,once,TRBJ1-4,CASSLFEGTEKLFF,TGTGCCAGCAGTTTATTCGAGGGAACTGAAAAACTGTTTTTT
TRBV27,TRBD1,-,TRBJ2-7,CASSLEGGVEQYF,TGTGCCAGCAGTTTGGAAGGGGGCGTCGAGCAGTACTTC
TRBV5-5,TRBD1,-,TRBJ2-7,CASSWGGQGAYEQYF,TGTGCCAGCAGCTGGGGGGGACAGGGAGCCTACGAGCAGTACTTC
TRBV4-2,-,-,TRBJ1-1,CASSPHPSAGDRYTEAFF,TGTGCCAGCAGCCCCCATCCATCCGCAGGGGATAGGTACACTGAAGCTTTCTTT
TRBV27,TRBD2,-,TRBJ2-1,CASSRGTSGTTNNEQFF,TGTGCCAGCAGCCGAGGGACTAGCGGGACAACGAACAATGAGCAGTTCTTC
TRBV5-1,TRBD2,-,TRBJ2-1,CASSSGETSGGANEQFF,TGCGCCAGCAGCTCGGGGGAGACTAGCGGGGGGGCGAATGAGCAGTTCTTC
TRBV5-1,TRBD1,-,TRBJ2-5,CASTQGAWETQYF,TGCGCCAGCACACAGGGGGCATGGGAGACCCAGTACTTC
TRBV4-1,-,-,TRBJ1-6,CASSQDALGGYNSPLHF,TGCGCCAGCAGCCAAGATGCCCTCGGGGGGTATAATTCACCCCTCCACTTT
TRBV7-8,-,-,TRBJ1-2,CASSLDLGSYGYTF,TGTGCCAGCAGCTTAGATTTGGGCAGTTATGGCTACACCTTC
TRBV4-2,-,-,TRBJ1-4,CASSPIGGWDEKLFF,TGTGCCAGCAGCCCCATTGGGGGGTGGGATGAAAAACTGTTTTTT
TRBV4-1,-,-,TRBJ1-2,CASSQDRAGWYYGYTF,TGCGCCAGCAGCCAAGATCGGGCAGGGTGGTATTATGGCTACACCTTC
TRBV11-1,-,-,TRBJ1-3,CASSPILDTGNTIYF,TGTGCCAGCAGCCCTATCTTGGACACTGGAAACACCATATATTTT
TRBV2,TRBD2,-,TRBJ2-1,CASRRLAGDSYNEQFF,TGTGCCAGCAGAAGACTAGCGGGGGACTCCTACAATGAGCAGTTCTTC
TRBV5-1,-,-,TRBJ2-7,CASSLDRDYEQYF,TGCGCCAGCAGCTTGGATCGGGACTACGAGCAGTACTTC
TRBV5-1,-,-,TRBJ2-1,CASSLGGSSYNEQFF,TGCGCCAGCAGCTTGGGGGGCAGCTCCTACAATGAGCAGTTCTTC
TRBV28,TRBD2,once,TRBJ2-3,CASSPPPAGLADTQYF,TGTGCCAGCAGCCCCCCCCCAGCGGGGCTGGCAGATACGCAGTATTTT